The clone carrying this T cell receptor (beta chain) was seen repeatedly, ten times or more. This specimen comes from a study of T cells in Graves' hyperthyroidism and ophthalmopathy. CDR3 length equals 12 residues. The germline gives CDR1 MNHEY, CDR2 SVGEGT. V was clipped by 6 bases and J by 5 bases, with 11 bases between them. RNA transcripts were the template for amplifying TCR beta CDR3 regions. RT-PCR in the first round (using the HTBI primer set) targeted the TCR CDR3. TCRdb re-derived calls from the multiplex PCR reads in MiXCR, one entry per CDR3 protein. The sample includes under 800,000 distinct CDR3 sequences, 12% to 15% seen only once; the top ten take 10%.

J is TRBJ2-7 and V is TRBV6-2 or TRBV6-3; unclear D gene. Sample: blood. The clonotype was recovered from a woman between 18 and 29 years old with Graves' hyperthyroidism. The CDR3 DNA reads as TGTGCCAGCAGCCCCAGGCTGGACGAGCAGTACTTC. This encodes CASSPRLDEQYF.